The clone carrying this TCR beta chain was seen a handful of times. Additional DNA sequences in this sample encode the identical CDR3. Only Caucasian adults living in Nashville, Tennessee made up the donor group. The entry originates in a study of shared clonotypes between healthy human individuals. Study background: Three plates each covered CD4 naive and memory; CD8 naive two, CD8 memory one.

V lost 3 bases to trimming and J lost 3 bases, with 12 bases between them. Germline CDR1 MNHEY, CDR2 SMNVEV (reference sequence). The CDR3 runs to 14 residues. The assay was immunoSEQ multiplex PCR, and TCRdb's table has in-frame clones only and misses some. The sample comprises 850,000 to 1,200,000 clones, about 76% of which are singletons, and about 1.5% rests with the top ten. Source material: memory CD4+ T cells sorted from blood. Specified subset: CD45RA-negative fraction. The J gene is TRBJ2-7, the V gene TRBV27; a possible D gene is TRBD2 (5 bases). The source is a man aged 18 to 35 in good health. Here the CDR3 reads CASSLKGAHYEQYF. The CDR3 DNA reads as TGTGCCAGCAGTTTGAAGGGAGCACACTACGAGCAGTACTTC.